One and the same sample provided the 21 T cell receptor beta chains below, sequenced in a study of T cell repertoires in cytomegalovirus infection. TCRdb re-analysed the reads in MiXCR, keeping a single row per CDR3 protein. The sample carries roughly 990,000 distinct CDR3 sequences, about 33% recorded once. Their antigens remain unidentified. This sample comprised cultured CD8+ T cells from PBMCs, obtained from culture after CMV antigen stimulation. The receptor set was obtained from a human donor in good health (CMV status not recorded). Some clones in this sample may be carry-over from other donors' samples.

J is TRBJ2-7 and V is TRBV6-2 or TRBV6-3, with a possible D match to TRBD1 (6 bases). In germline, CDR1 is MNHEY, CDR2 SVGEGT. There are 15 residues in the CDR3. V dropped 5 bases and J dropped 4 bases, with 18 bases sitting between them. The CDR3 loop is CASSPTLQGLYEQYV. As DNA, the CDR3 is TGTGCCAGCAGTCCCACCCTACAGGGTCTTTACGAGCAGTACGTC.

The chain employs TRBV7-9 and TRBJ2-7, with a weak D call TRBD1 (5 bases). Per germline, CDR1 SEHNR and CDR2 FQNEAQ (reference sequence). Trimming stripped 6 bases from V and 3 bases from J, with 15 bases between. The CDR3 runs to 14 residues. The CDR3 DNA sequence: TGTGCCAGCAGTGGCAGGGAAGGTAGCTACGAGCAGTACTTC. It codes for CASSGREGSYEQYF.

The rearrangement uses TRBV5-1 and TRBJ1-2; no clear D gene. The CDR3 runs to 11 residues. V was shortened by 3 bases and J by 7 bases, with 7 bases between the two germline ends. Germline CDR1 reads SGHRS; CDR2 reads YFSETQ. CDR3: CASSSFFGYTF. Here the CDR3 DNA reads TGCGCCAGCAGCTCATTCTTTGGCTACACCTTC.

This clonotype was counted between two and nine times. The V call is TRBV7-8, the J call TRBJ2-1, with 11 bases aligning to TRBD2. Germline CDR1 and CDR2: SGHVS and FQNEAQ. V shed 4 bases, J shed 1 base, and the junction held 6 bases outside the gene matches. CDR3 length: 17 amino acids. The CDR3 bases are TGTGCCAGCAGCTCTACTAGCGGGGGAATTTCCTACAATGAGCAGTTCTTC. It specifies CASSSTSGGISYNEQFF. The complete variable domain, with remaining parts taken from reference TRBV7-8 and TRBJ2-1, reads GAGVSQSPRYKVAKRGQDVALRCDPISGHVSLFWYQQALGQGPEFLTYFQNEAQLDKSGLPSDRFFAERPEGSVSTLKIQRTQQEDSAVYLCASSSTSGGISYNEQFFGPGTRLTVL.

This clonotype turned up a few times. The V gene is TRBV5-1, the J gene TRBJ1-1; 7 bases fit TRBD1. After removal of 4 bases from V and 4 bases from J, the junction contained 7 bases not matched to a gene. The CDR3 extends over 14 amino acids. Germline values: CDR1 SGHRS, CDR2 YFSETQ. CDR3 sequence (DNA): TGCGCCAGCAGCCGAAATGACAGGGTCACTGAAGCTTTCTTT. This codes for CASSRNDRVTEAFF.

The chain employs TRBV7-8 and TRBJ1-5, with 11 bases aligning to TRBD1. This CDR3 has 15 residues. J lost 6 bases, V lost 5 bases, and 6 bases had no gene match. Germline CDR1 is SGHVS and CDR2 is FQNEAQ. The CDR3 loop reads CASSGKGQGVQPQHF. The DNA of the CDR3 is TGTGCCAGCAGCGGAAAGGGACAGGGGGTTCAGCCCCAGCATTTT.

With respect to this clonotype: This could be a read error, since a much larger clone is one nucleotide away. The chain is built from TRBV12-3 or TRBV12-4 and TRBJ2-3; possibly TRBD1 for D (6 bases). The CDR3 runs 15 residues. The CDR3 DNA follows: TGTGCCAGGAGTTTGTTAACAGGGAGCACAGATACGCAGTATTTT. This encodes CARSLLTGSTDTQYF.

This clonotype was observed a few times. The chain has TRBV2 and TRBJ2-5; no clear D gene. CDR1 is SNHLY and CDR2 is FYNNEI in the germline V gene. V lost 7 bases, J lost 4 bases, and 4 bases lay in between. The CDR3 covers 10 residues. In DNA, the CDR3 is TGTGCCAGCATTCGAGAGACCCAGTACTTC. Encoded protein: CASIRETQYF. Supplemented by reference TRBV2 and TRBJ2-5, the full variable domain reads EPEVTQTPSHQVTQMGQEVILRCVPISNHLYFYWYRQILGQKVEFLVSFYNNEISEKSEIFDDQFSVERPDGSNFTLKIRSTKLEDSAMYFCASIRETQYFGPGTRLLVL.

This clonotype was observed a handful of times. The V and J genes are TRBV4-1 and TRBJ2-2, with TRBD2 matching 8 bases. The length of the CDR3 is 17 residues. Trimming cost V 5 bases and J 6 bases; bases outside gene matches: 14. Germline CDR1 and CDR2: MGHRA and YSYEKL. CDR3 nucleotide sequence: TGCGCCAGCAGCTCCCTGACGGGGGGGTGGTCAGCCGGGGAGCTGTTTTTT. Its translation: CASSSLTGGWSAGELFF.

The gene calls are TRBV27 and TRBJ2-1; 14 positions agree with TRBD2. CDR3 length equals 16 residues. J lost 9 bases, V lost 3 bases, and 7 bases had no gene match. The germline gives CDR1 MNHEY, CDR2 SMNVEV (reference sequence). CDR3 nucleotide sequence: TGTGCCAGCAGTTTGGAGACTAGCGGGGGGGCCACTGAGCAGTTCTTC. Residues: CASSLETSGGATEQFF.

The gene calls are TRBV3-1 and TRBJ1-1; 8 nucleotides align to TRBD1. This CDR3 spans 15 amino acids. The V segment lost 2 bases and the J segment 3 bases; nucleotides outside the gene matches: 5. Germline CDR1 is LGHDT and CDR2 is YNNKEL (reference sequence). CDR3 sequence (DNA): TGTGCCAGCAGCCAAAAAAAGACAGGGGACACTGAAGCTTTCTTT. Protein product: CASSQKKTGDTEAFF.

In its sample, this clonotype was seen a few times. V gene TRBV20-1 combines with J gene TRBJ2-3; D is possibly TRBD1 or TRBD2 (5 bases each). The CDR3 contains 14 residues. Trimming shortened V by 3 bases and J by 2 bases, and 12 bases separated the two germline ends. CDR1 and CDR2 from the germline V gene are DFQATT and SNEGSKA (reference sequence). The CDR3 here is CSASDGTPTDTQYF. As DNA, the CDR3 is TGCAGTGCTAGTGACGGGACCCCCACAGATACGCAGTATTTT.

This clonotype occurred many times. The CDR3 DNA is TGTGCCAGCAGTTCCTTGAGTGAAGGGGAAAGCAATCAGCCCCAGCATTTT. It encodes CASSSLSEGESNQPQHF. This chain joins TRBV27 and TRBJ1-5; a possible D gene is TRBD1 (5 bases). The V and J ends lost 4 bases and 1 base respectively, with 17 bases between them. The CDR3 is made up of 17 amino acids. The germline gives CDR1 MNHEY, CDR2 SMNVEV (reference sequence).

The chain combines TRBV20-1 with TRBJ2-2; 7 bases line up with TRBD1. This CDR3 region has 14 residues. Germline assignment: CDR1 DFQATT and CDR2 SNEGSKA (reference sequence). The V gene end was trimmed by 6 bases and the J gene end by 5 bases; junction bases not matched to a gene: 9. The CDR3 reads CSADRDSETGELFF. The CDR3 DNA reads as TGCAGTGCCGACCGGGACAGTGAAACCGGGGAGCTGTTTTTT.

The gene calls are TRBV12-3 or TRBV12-4 and TRBJ1-2; TRBD1 matches at 7 bases. J lost 3 bases, V lost 7 bases, and 8 bases had no gene match. The CDR3 totals 14 residues. The DNA for the CDR3 is TGTGCCAGCAAACCCTCGGGACAGTACTATGGCTACACCTTC. Translated, it gives CASKPSGQYYGYTF.

The table lists this clonotype with a few counts. J is TRBJ2-3 and V is TRBV25-1, with unresolved D. Trimming took 5 bases from V and 2 from J, leaving 11 bases between them. Germline values: CDR1 MGHDK, CDR2 SYGVNS. The CDR3 runs 14 residues. The CDR3 here is CASSWGGNTDTQYF. In DNA, the CDR3 is TGTGCCAGCAGTTGGGGTGGTAACACAGATACGCAGTATTTT.

CDR3 bases: TGTGCCAGTAGTACCCGGGGGCAGGGGAATCAGCCCCAGCATTTT. This gives the protein CASSTRGQGNQPQHF. The chain joins TRBV19 to TRBJ1-5; D may be TRBD1 (6 bases). CDR3 length: 15 amino acids. The germline V gene has CDR1 LNHDA and CDR2 SQIVND (reference sequence). Trimming cost V 4 bases and J 4 bases, with 14 bases left between them. The full variable domain, with the rest looked up from reference TRBV19 and TRBJ1-5, is DGGITQSPKYLFRKEGQNVTLSCEQNLNHDAMYWYRQDPGQGLRLIYYSQIVNDFQKGDIAEGYSVSREKKESFPLTVTSAQKNPTAFYLCASSTRGQGNQPQHFGDGTRLSIL.

The V call is TRBV7-2, the J call TRBJ2-3; 9 bases agree with TRBD2. In germline, CDR1 is SGHTA, CDR2 FQGNSA. The CDR3 contains 16 residues. Trimming took 5 bases from V and 0 from J; bases not matched to a gene: 6. CDR3 DNA sequence: TGTGCCAGCAGCCTTAGCGGGAGAGCTAGCACAGATACGCAGTATTTT. Amino acids: CASSLSGRASTDTQYF. Variable domain in full (rest from reference TRBV7-2 and TRBJ2-3): GAGVSQSPSNKVTEKGKDVELRCDPISGHTALYWYRQSLGQGLEFLIYFQGNSAPDKSGLPSDRFSAERTGGSVSTLTIQRTQQEDSAVYLCASSLSGRASTDTQYFGPGTRLTVL.

V and J are TRBV7-2 and TRBJ2-2; no clear D gene. The CDR3 covers 17 residues. V shed 2 bases and J shed 4 bases, with 17 bases lying between them. Germline CDR1 SGHTA, CDR2 FQGNSA. The CDR3 protein is CASSLKEMPTVTGELFF. For the CDR3, the DNA is TGTGCCAGCAGCTTAAAGGAGATGCCTACCGTCACCGGGGAGCTGTTTTTT.

This clonotype was seen a handful of times. The rearrangement uses TRBV19 and TRBJ1-1; D unclear. Germline V gene lookup returns CDR1 LNHDA and CDR2 SQIVND (reference sequence). Trimming removed 2 bases from V and 5 bases from J, with 18 bases in between. This CDR3 has 16 residues. CDR3 DNA: TGTGCCAGTAGTATATGGAGTACCCCCGGGAGGACTGAAGCTTTCTTT. Its protein product is CASSIWSTPGRTEAFF.

CDR3 in DNA: TGTGCTAGTGGTCCCTGGCAGGATTACGAGCAGTACTTC. Translating it yields CASGPWQDYEQYF. V and J are TRBV12-5 and TRBJ2-7, with D unclear. CDR3 length: 13 amino acids. CDR1 is LGHNT and CDR2 is FRNRAP in the germline V gene. The V and J ends lost 5 bases and 4 bases respectively, with 12 bases between them.